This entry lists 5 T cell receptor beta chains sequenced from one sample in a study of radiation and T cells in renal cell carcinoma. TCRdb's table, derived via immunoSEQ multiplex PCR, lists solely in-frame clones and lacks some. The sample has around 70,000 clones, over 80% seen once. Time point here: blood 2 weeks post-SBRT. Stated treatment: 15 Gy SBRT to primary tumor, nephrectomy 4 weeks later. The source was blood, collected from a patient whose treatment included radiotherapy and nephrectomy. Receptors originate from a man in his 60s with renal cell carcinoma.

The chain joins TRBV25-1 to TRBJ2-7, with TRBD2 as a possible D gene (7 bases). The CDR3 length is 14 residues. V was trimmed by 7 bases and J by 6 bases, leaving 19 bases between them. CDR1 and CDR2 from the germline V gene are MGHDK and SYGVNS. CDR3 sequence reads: CASTSQGGLGEQYF. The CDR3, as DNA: TGTGCCAGCACCTCACAGGGAGGGTTGGGCGAGCAGTACTTC.

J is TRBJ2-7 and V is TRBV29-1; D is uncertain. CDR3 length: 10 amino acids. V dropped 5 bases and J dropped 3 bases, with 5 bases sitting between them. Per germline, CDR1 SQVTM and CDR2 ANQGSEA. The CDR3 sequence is CSVRNYEQYF. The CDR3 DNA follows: TGCAGCGTTCGGAACTACGAGCAGTACTTC.

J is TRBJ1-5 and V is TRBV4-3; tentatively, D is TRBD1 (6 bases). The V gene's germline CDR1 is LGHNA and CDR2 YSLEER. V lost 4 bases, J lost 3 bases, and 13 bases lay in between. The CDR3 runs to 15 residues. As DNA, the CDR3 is TGCGCCAGCAGCCCGGGGGCTGGGTTCAATCAGCCCCAGCATTTT. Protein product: CASSPGAGFNQPQHF.

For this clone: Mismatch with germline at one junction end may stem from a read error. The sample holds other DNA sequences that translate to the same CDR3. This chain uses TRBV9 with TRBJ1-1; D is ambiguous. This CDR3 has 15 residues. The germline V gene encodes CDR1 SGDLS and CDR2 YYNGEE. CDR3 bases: TGTGCCAGCAGCCCTCGGACGCTAGGGAACACTGAAGCCTTCTTT. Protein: CASSPRTLGNTEAFF. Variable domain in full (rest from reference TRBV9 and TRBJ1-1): DSGVTQTPKHLITATGQRVTLRCSPRSGDLSVYWYQQSLDQGLQFLIQYYNGEERAKGNILERFSAQQFPDLHSELNLSSLELGDSALYFCASSPRTLGNTEAFFGQGTRLTVV.

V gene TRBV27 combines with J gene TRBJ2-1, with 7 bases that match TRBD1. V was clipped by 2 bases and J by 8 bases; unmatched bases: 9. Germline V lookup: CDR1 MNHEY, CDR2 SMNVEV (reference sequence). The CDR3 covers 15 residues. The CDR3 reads CASSLQGVGVYEQFF. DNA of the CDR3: TGTGCCAGCAGTTTACAGGGGGTTGGGGTTTATGAGCAGTTCTTC.